This is a list of T cell receptor beta chains from one sample in a study of beta chain features in type 1 diabetes. Generated by immunoSEQ multiplex PCR, the TCRdb table keeps only in-frame clones and is missing some. The sample carries 110,000 to 150,000 clones, less than 9% recorded once. Sample: central memory CD4+ T cells from blood. These receptors were taken from a woman between 25 and 40 years old in good health. Both conserved end residues are part of each CDR3. A D gene is named only where the DNA matches it firmly. Clone size appears in some rows only: once, few, many, or a class for an expanded clone.

abundance,d_gene,j_gene,v_gene,CDR3nt,CDR3aa
-,-,TRBJ2-1,TRBV18,TGTGCCAGCTCACCACCGGCGGGGAGTAGCTCCTACAATGAGCAGTTCTTC,CASSPPAGSSSYNEQFF
-,TRBD1,TRBJ1-5,TRBV18,TGTGCCAGCTCACCCGTACAGGGGGGTGGCAATCAGCCCCAGCATTTT,CASSPVQGGGNQPQHF
-,-,TRBJ2-7,TRBV6-1,TGTGCCAGCAGTACTACAGGGCCTCCCTACGAGCAGTACTTC,CASSTTGPPYEQYF
-,-,TRBJ2-6,TRBV6-6,TGTGCCAGCAGTTCCGCCCGGGGGACTGGGGCCAACGTCCTGACTTTC,CASSSARGTGANVLTF
-,-,TRBJ2-1,TRBV2,TGTGCCAGCGGCCGGGGGGCTAGCGCCTCCTACAATGAGCAGTTCTTC,CASGRGASASYNEQFF
-,TRBD1,TRBJ1-2,TRBV15,TGTGCCACCAGCAGAGAGGCAGGGGGATTGGATGGCTACACCTTC,CATSREAGGLDGYTF
many,TRBD1,TRBJ1-1,TRBV28,TGTGCCAGCAGGCCAGGGGGCGCATGGGAAGCTTTCTTT,CASRPGGAWEAFF
-,TRBD1,TRBJ2-1,TRBV28,TGTGCCAGCAGCCTATCGGGACAGAACAATGAGCAGTTCTTC,CASSLSGQNNEQFF
few,TRBD1,TRBJ2-7,TRBV4-2,TGTGCCAGCAGCTTGGGGGACAGGGCTATCGAGCAGTACTTC,CASSLGDRAIEQYF
many,TRBD2,TRBJ2-3,TRBV29-1,TGCAGCGTTGAGCTCGGGGCTAGCGGCCTCACAGATACGCAGTATTTT,CSVELGASGLTDTQYF
-,TRBD1,TRBJ2-7,TRBV27,TGTGCCAGCAGCCGACAGGGCCCCACATACGAGCAGTACTTC,CASSRQGPTYEQYF
few,TRBD1,TRBJ2-1,TRBV19,TGTGCCAGTAGGACACTACGACAGGGATCCTACAATGAGCAGTTCTTC,CASRTLRQGSYNEQFF
-,TRBD1,TRBJ1-2,TRBV29-1,TGCAGACCCCGGGATGAACCCGGGACAGGGCCCTATGGCTACACCTTC,CRPRDEPGTGPYGYTF